This T cell receptor beta chain derives from a study of T cell responses to AZD1222 COVID-19 vaccine. Study-wide results and limits: Donors in the cohort were predominantly white British and more often female, and clonal diversity was possibly underestimated.

The CDR3 spans 13 residues. The germline V gene has CDR1 KGHSH and CDR2 LQKENI. Trimming stripped 3 bases from V and 8 bases from J, with 13 bases between. The data were produced by immunoSEQ multiplex PCR, yet TCRdb's version contains in-frame clones alone and is incomplete. The sample has fewer than 150,000 clones, 70% to 90% seen once. This clone was detected only a few times. Its antigen is currently unknown. The sample was peripheral blood, taken 28 days after the second AZD1222 dose. The TCR comes from an adult who received the AZD1222 COVID-19 vaccine. The chain uses TRBV18 and TRBJ1-2, with TRBD1 as a possible D gene (5 bases). CDR3 in amino acids: CASSPERGGGYTF. The CDR3 bases are TGTGCCAGCTCACCTGAGAGGGGCGGAGGCTACACCTTC.